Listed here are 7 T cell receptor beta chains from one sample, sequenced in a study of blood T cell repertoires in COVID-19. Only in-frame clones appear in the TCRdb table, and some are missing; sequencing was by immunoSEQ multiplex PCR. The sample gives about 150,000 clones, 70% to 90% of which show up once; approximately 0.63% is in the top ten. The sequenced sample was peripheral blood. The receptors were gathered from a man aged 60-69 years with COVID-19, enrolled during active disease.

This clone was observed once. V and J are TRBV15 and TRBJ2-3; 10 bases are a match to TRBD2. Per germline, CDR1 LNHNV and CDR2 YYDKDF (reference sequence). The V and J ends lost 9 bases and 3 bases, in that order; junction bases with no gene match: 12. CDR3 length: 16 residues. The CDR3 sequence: CATFSKREGLTDTQYF. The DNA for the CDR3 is TGTGCCACGTTTAGCAAGCGGGAGGGTTTGACAGATACGCAGTATTTT.

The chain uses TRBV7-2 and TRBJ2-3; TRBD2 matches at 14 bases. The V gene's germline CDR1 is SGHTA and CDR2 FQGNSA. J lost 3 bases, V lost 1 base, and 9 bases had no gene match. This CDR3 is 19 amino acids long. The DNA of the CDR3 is TGTGCCAGCAGCTTAGGCAAAGGGACTAGCGGGGGTAAGACAGATACGCAGTATTTT. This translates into CASSLGKGTSGGKTDTQYF.

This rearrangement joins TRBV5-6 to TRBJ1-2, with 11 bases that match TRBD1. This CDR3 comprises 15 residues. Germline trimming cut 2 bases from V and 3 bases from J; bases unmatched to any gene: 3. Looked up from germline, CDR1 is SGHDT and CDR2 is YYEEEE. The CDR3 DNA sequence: TGTGCCAGCAGCTTTAGGGGACAGGGGGACTATGGCTACACCTTC. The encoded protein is CASSFRGQGDYGYTF.

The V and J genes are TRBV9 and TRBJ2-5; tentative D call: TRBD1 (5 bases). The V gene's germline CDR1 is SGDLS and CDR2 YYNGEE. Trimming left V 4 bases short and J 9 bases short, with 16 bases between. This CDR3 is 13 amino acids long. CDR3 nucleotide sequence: TGTGCCAGCAGCCCTGGGGCCTCGCTGTCCCAGTACTTC. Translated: CASSPGASLSQYF. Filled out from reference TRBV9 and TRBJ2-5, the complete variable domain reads DSGVTQTPKHLITATGQRVTLRCSPRSGDLSVYWYQQSLDQGLQFLIQYYNGEERAKGNILERFSAQQFPDLHSELNLSSLELGDSALYFCASSPGASLSQYFGPGTRLLVL.

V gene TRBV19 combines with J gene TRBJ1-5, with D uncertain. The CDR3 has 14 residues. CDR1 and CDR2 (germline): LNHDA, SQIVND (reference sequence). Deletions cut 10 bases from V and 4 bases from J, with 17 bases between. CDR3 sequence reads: CAISPRELNQPQHF. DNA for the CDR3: TGTGCCATAAGCCCCCGGGAACTAAATCAGCCCCAGCATTTT.

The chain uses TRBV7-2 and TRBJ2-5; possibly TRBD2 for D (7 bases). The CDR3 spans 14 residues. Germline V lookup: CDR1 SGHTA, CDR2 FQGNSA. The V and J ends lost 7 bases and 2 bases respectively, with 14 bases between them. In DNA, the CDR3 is TGTGCCAGCAAAAAAGGGGGGGCTCAAGAGACCCAGTACTTC. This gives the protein CASKKGGAQETQYF.

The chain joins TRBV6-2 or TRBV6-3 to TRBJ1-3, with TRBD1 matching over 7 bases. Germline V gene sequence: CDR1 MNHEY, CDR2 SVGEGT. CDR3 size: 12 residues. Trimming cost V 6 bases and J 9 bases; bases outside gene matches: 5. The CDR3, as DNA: TGTGCCAGCAGCCCGGACAGGAGCACCATATATTTT. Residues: CASSPDRSTIYF.